This T cell receptor beta chain was identified in a study of graft-versus-host responses after intestinal transplantation. Turning to the study itself: All of the recipients had induction that used anti-thymocyte globulin, then tacrolimus and steroids for 2 to 3 years.

Study results and limitations: Early post-transplant HvG declines were associated with peak circulating GvH clone levels. Among recipient marrow samples, GvH clones were found; some appeared first in ileum or blood.

This CDR3 spans 14 amino acids. Germline V gene sequence: CDR1 SGHRS, CDR2 YFSETQ. Germline trimming cut 3 bases from V and 5 bases from J; bases unmatched to any gene: 5. About this clone: Its matching antigen is unknown.

Clones were read by immunoSEQ multiplex PCR, and TCRdb kept only the in-frame ones, dropping some. The table shows some 96,000 clones, with 90% occurring only once. Specimen: PBMCs, collected about 450 days after intestinal transplant. The sequence came from a human patient who received an intestinal transplant, so some T cells may come from the graft donor. The rearrangement joins TRBV5-1 to TRBJ2-5, with 9 nucleotides matching TRBD1. CDR3 coding DNA: TGCGCCAGCAGCTGGGGGACAGGGCGGGAGACCCAGTACTTC. Its protein is CASSWGTGRETQYF. The full variable domain, rest sourced from reference TRBV5-1 and TRBJ2-5, is KAGVTQTPRYLIKTRGQQVTLSCSPISGHRSVSWYQQTPGQGLQFLFEYFSETQRNKGNFPGRFSGRQFSNSRSEMNVSTLELGDSALYLCASSWGTGRETQYFGPGTRLLVL.